This TCR beta chain was documented in a study of long-term antiretroviral therapy in people with HIV. As regards this clone: Its target is unknown.

Study-wide results and caveats: Possibly under older ART regimens, blood was drawn between 2004 and 2017. Pre-ART expanded TRB clones stayed dominant throughout, though often decreasing after ART.

Per germline, CDR1 MNHEY and CDR2 SMNVEV (reference sequence). V was shortened by 2 bases and J by 5 bases, with 9 bases between the two germline ends. This CDR3 is built from 13 residues. Sequencing relied on immunoSEQ assay v3.0, run at survey level. Sequencing was intended to reach about 40,000-55,000 T-cell genomes per sample. The method was immunoSEQ multiplex PCR; TCRdb's version includes in-frame clones alone and lacks a portion of them. The top ten hold around 7.9% of the sample, which has 18,000 or so clones, roughly 78% seen once. The input for sequencing was unsorted PBMCs, taken at the start of antiretroviral therapy, before treatment. This TCR was sampled from a woman between 40 and 55 years old with HIV. The J gene is TRBJ2-5, the V gene TRBV27, with D unclear. The CDR3, as DNA: TGTGCCAGCAGTTTAGGTCTTGGGGAGACCCAGTACTTC. It specifies CASSLGLGETQYF.